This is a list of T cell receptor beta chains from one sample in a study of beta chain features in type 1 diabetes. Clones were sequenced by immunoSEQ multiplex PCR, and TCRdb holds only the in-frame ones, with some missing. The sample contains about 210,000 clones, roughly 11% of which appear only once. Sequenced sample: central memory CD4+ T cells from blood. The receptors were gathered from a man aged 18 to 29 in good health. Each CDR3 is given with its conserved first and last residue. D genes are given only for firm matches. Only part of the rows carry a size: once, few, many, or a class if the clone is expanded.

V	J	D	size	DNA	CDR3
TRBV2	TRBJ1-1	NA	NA	TGTGCCACCTCGTGGGGAGTAGAGTCAGAAGCTTTCTTT	CATSWGVESEAFF
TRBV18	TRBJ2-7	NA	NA	TGTGCCAGCTCGCTCAAGGCAGGTGCGTACGAGCAGTACTTC	CASSLKAGAYEQYF
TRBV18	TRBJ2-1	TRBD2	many	TGTGCCAGCTCACCTACCCTAGCGGGATACAATGAGCAGTTCTTC	CASSPTLAGYNEQFF
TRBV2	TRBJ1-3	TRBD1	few	TGTGCCAGCAGTGGACAGGGGAGAAACACCATATATTTT	CASSGQGRNTIYF
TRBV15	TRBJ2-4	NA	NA	TGTGCCACCAGCAGAGTAGAAACCGTAGCCAAAAACATTCAGTACTTC	CATSRVETVAKNIQYF
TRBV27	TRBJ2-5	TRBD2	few	TGTGCCAGCAGTTTATCCAGGACTAGCGGGAGCGAGACCCAGTACTTC	CASSLSRTSGSETQYF
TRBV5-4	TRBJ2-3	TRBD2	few	TGTGCCAGCAGCCCGACTCCAACTAGCGTGGCGCAGTATTTT	CASSPTPTSVAQYF
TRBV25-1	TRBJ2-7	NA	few	TGTGCCAGCAGTGAATCTGGGCAGGGTGTAGACGAGCAGTACTTC	CASSESGQGVDEQYF
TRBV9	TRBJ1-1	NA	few	TGTGCCAGCAGCGTAGGAGGGGGTGGCACTGAAGCTTTCTTT	CASSVGGGGTEAFF
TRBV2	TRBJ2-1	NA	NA	TGTGCCAGCAGCAGGTCCCTCGACTACAATGAGCAGTTCTTC	CASSRSLDYNEQFF
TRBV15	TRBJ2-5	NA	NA	TGTGCCACCAGCAGAGATCGACCGAACCAAGAGACCCAGTACTTC	CATSRDRPNQETQYF
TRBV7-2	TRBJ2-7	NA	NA	TGTGCCAGCAGCCGAAGCTCCTACGAGCAGTACTTC	CASSRSSYEQYF
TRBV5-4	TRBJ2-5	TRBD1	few	TGTGCCAGCAGCCTCGGTGGGGGACAGGGGGAGACCCAGTACTTC	CASSLGGGQGETQYF
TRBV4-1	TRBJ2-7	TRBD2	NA	TGCGCCAGCAGCCAAATACCGGGACTAGCGGGAGCCCACGAGCAGTACTTC	CASSQIPGLAGAHEQYF
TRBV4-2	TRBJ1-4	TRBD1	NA	TGTGCCAGCAGCCACCTCGACAGGGGAGGTGATGAAAAACTGTTTTTT	CASSHLDRGGDEKLFF
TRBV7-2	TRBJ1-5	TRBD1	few	TGTGCCAGCAGAGCGGGACAGGGTCTCAATCAGCCCCAGCATTTT	CASRAGQGLNQPQHF
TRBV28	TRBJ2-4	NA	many	TGTGCCAGCAGTTTATCAGGAGGCGGGATAGGCATTCAGTACTTC	CASSLSGGGIGIQYF
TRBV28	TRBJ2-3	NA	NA	TGTGCCAGCAGTCCCCTCTGGACAGCGACCACAGATACGCAGTATTTT	CASSPLWTATTDTQYF